The subject of this entry is one T cell receptor beta chain. The sample originates from a study of regulatory T cells in long-lasting Graves disease. Study-level background: Newly diagnosed Graves' patients had taken antithyroid drugs under 3 months.

The J segment lost 10 bases and the V segment lost 5 bases, leaving 16 bases of the junction unmatched. Germline V lookup: CDR1 LNHDA, CDR2 SQIVND (reference sequence). The CDR3 covers 17 residues. Sequencing libraries for TCR beta were prepared with iRepertoire HTBI primers and Arm-PCR of CDR3 regions. In TCRdb, the multiplex PCR reads were re-called with MiXCR into one record per CDR3 protein. The profile shows 400,000 to 550,000 distinct CDR3 sequences, approximately 16% of them singletons. The sample's time point: newly diagnosed GD, antithyroid drugs for less than 3 months. The TCR library used RNA extracted from PBMCs. This sample also belongs to another study, concerning T cells in Graves' hyperthyroidism and ophthalmopathy. This second study says: A median approximately 6.5 months before onset, the model predicted ophthalmopathy.

The chain carries TRBV19 and TRBJ1-6, with 8 bases identical to TRBD1. Here the sequenced sample was peripheral blood mononuclear cells (PBMCs), taken at new diagnosis, from a patient treated with antithyroid drugs. This TCR derives from a woman between 25 and 40 years old with Graves disease. The CDR3 nucleotides read TGTGCCAGTAGTTTCTTCGGACAGGGATGGACCAGATCACCCCTCCACTTT. As protein: CASSFFGQGWTRSPLHF.